The clone carrying this TCR beta chain was recorded only once. A read error is possible here, since a much larger clone lies one base away. The data stem from a study of Graves' ophthalmopathy and Graves' hyperthyroidism. The authors amplified TCR beta CDR3 regions, and they did so from RNA transcripts for repertoire sequencing. Second-round multiplex PCR came after first-round RT-PCR with HTBI primers. TCRdb analysed the multiplex PCR reads with MiXCR anew, one entry per CDR3 protein. The table has over 650,000 distinct CDR3 sequences, about 41% seen once. V was cut by 5 bases and J by 1 base, with 10 bases left in between. Germline assignment: CDR1 KGHDR and CDR2 SFDVKD. The CDR3 has 14 residues. Presentation of ophthalmopathy in the donors involved moderate-to-severe activity, CAS ≥3, NOSPECS ≥4 and a duration under 3 months. Pregnant or lactating patients and those with other autoimmune diseases or uncontrolled infections were excluded.

Input material: peripheral blood. This chain connects TRBV24-1 to TRBJ2-5; no firm D call. The receptor's source is an adult man with Graves' ophthalmopathy. In DNA, the CDR3 is TGTGCCACCAGTGGCAGGTTCACCCAAGAGACCCAGTACTTC. Protein product: CATSGRFTQETQYF.